Below, 29 T cell receptor beta chains from the same sample are listed, as sequenced in a study of T cells expressing NK-cell markers. Following a re-call of the 5' RACE reads, TCRdb has one entry per CDR3 protein and lacks DNA. Its listing shows about 460,000 distinct CDR3 sequences. The specimen sequenced was blood T cells: a sorted CD56 or NKG2C T cell subset, CD4+ or CD8+ T cells, or bulk PBMC T cells (not recorded which). The receptors were sampled from a woman aged 50 to 60 in good health.

V is TRBV20-1 and J is TRBJ1-5; the D call of TRBD1 rests on TCRdb alone, since no DNA is present to check it. The germline V gene encodes CDR1 DFQATT and CDR2 SNEGSKA (reference sequence). CDR3 size: 14 residues. CDR3 sequence reads: CSARVDRKNQPQHF.

The rearrangement joins TRBV2 to TRBJ1-5; TCRdb outputs TRBD1, but without DNA this stays unchecked. Germline CDR1 SNHLY, CDR2 FYNNEI. This CDR3 comprises 15 residues. The CDR3 loop is CASSRGGNSNQPQHF.

The gene calls are TRBV6-2 or TRBV6-3 and TRBJ2-3; TCRdb calls TRBD2, which cannot be checked without DNA. The CDR3 is 19 amino acids. Per germline, CDR1 MNHEY and CDR2 SVGEGT. CDR3 loop: CASSYFGTTLISSTDTQYF.

The genes are TRBV5-1 and TRBJ2-3. CDR1 and CDR2 from the germline V gene are SGHRS and YFSETQ. The CDR3 consists of 13 residues. The CDR3 sequence is CASSLGKTDTQYF.

The CDR3 is CSARGIVAGVYDEQFF. The V and J genes are TRBV20-1 and TRBJ2-1; TCRdb's assignment of TRBD2 cannot be checked, as there is no DNA. This CDR3 comprises 16 residues. Germline CDR1 is DFQATT and CDR2 is SNEGSKA (reference sequence).

The rearrangement joins TRBV29-1 to TRBJ2-6. The CDR3 runs 16 residues. The germline gives CDR1 SQVTM, CDR2 ANQGSEA. This chain's CDR3 is CSVAWDTSSGANVLTF.

This chain joins TRBV6-5 and TRBJ2-1; as DNA is missing, the TRBD1 call by TCRdb cannot be tested. This CDR3 is built from 14 residues. CDR1 and CDR2 (germline): MNHEY, SVGAGI. CDR3 sequence: CASSHKKGRPGQFF.

The J gene is TRBJ1-6, the V gene TRBV7-3. CDR1 is SGHTA and CDR2 is FQGTGA in the germline V gene. The CDR3 extends over 16 amino acids. CDR3 sequence reads: CASSLGPDSRDSPLHF.

CDR3 sequence reads: CASSLGSGSAQETQYF. J is TRBJ2-5 and V is TRBV7-9; absent DNA, TCRdb's TRBD2 call cannot be checked. The germline CDR1 and CDR2 sequences are SEHNR and FQNEAQ (reference sequence). CDR3 length: 16 amino acids.

The rearrangement joins TRBV11-3 to TRBJ2-3; as DNA is missing, the TRBD1 call by TCRdb cannot be tested. The length of the CDR3 is 14 residues. Germline assignment: CDR1 SGHNT and CDR2 YENEEA. The CDR3 loop is CASSSDLGQGRKYF.

The chain is built from TRBV28 and TRBJ2-1; TCRdb's D call of TRBD2 is untestable without DNA. The V gene's germline CDR1 is MDHEN and CDR2 SYDVKM. The CDR3 consists of 12 residues. CDR3 loop: CASSTSHNEQFF.

Here the CDR3 reads CASSVGGGPADTQYF. The V gene is TRBV9, the J gene TRBJ2-3; as DNA is missing, the TRBD2 call by TCRdb cannot be tested. The CDR3 has 15 amino acids. Per the germline V gene, CDR1 is SGDLS and CDR2 is YYNGEE.

V and J are TRBV24-1 and TRBJ2-3. CDR3 length: 14 residues. Per germline, CDR1 KGHDR and CDR2 SFDVKD. The CDR3 is CATSAGGFTDTQYF.

The gene calls are TRBV5-1 and TRBJ2-1; absent DNA, TCRdb's TRBD2 call cannot be checked. CDR1 SGHRS and CDR2 YFSETQ come from the germline V gene. The CDR3 covers 19 residues. CDR3 residues: CASSLIPLAGGSSYNEQFF.

J is TRBJ2-5 and V is TRBV7-9; with no DNA, the TCRdb D assignment of TRBD1 cannot be verified. This CDR3 has 15 residues. Germline V gives CDR1 SEHNR, CDR2 FQNEAQ (reference sequence). This chain's CDR3 is CASSPGRLIQETQYF.

The chain couples TRBV5-5 to TRBJ1-1. The CDR3 runs 15 residues. Germline-derived CDR1 and CDR2 are SGHKS and YYEKEE (reference sequence). CDR3 sequence: CASSPNVGKNTEAFF.

This rearrangement joins TRBV2 to TRBJ2-1; TCRdb lists TRBD1, though no DNA is available to test this call. The germline V gene has CDR1 SNHLY and CDR2 FYNNEI. CDR3 size: 14 residues. This chain's CDR3 is CASSGWTGGGEQFF.

J is TRBJ1-5 and V is TRBV2. Germline V gene sequence: CDR1 SNHLY, CDR2 FYNNEI. The CDR3 spans 14 residues. CDR3 sequence reads: CASSEGVSNQPQHF. The variable domain in full, with the rest retrieved from reference TRBV2 and TRBJ1-5, is EPEVTQTPSHQVTQMGQEVILRCVPISNHLYFYWYRQILGQKVEFLVSFYNNEISEKSEIFDDQFSVERPDGSNFTLKIRSTKLEDSAMYFCASSEGVSNQPQHFGDGTRLSIL.

V is TRBV24-1 and J is TRBJ2-1. This CDR3 region has 16 residues. Germline CDR1 and CDR2: KGHDR and SFDVKD. This chain's CDR3 is CATSESGISSYNEQFF.

The V call is TRBV19, the J call TRBJ2-7; lacking DNA, the TRBD1 call made by TCRdb goes unchecked. The CDR3 runs 13 residues. The germline gives CDR1 LNHDA, CDR2 SQIVND (reference sequence). CDR3 amino acids: CASRDIASYEQYF.

The rearrangement links TRBV3-1 to TRBJ2-4; with no DNA, the TCRdb D assignment of TRBD2 cannot be verified. CDR1 is LGHDT and CDR2 is YNNKEL in the germline V gene (reference sequence). This CDR3 region has 17 residues. CDR3 sequence: CASSNRTASVAKNIQYF.

The J gene is TRBJ1-6, the V gene TRBV6-5; the TCRdb D gene call, TRBD1, has no DNA to confirm it. Germline CDR1 reads MNHEY; CDR2 reads SVGAGI. The CDR3 contains 14 residues. The CDR3 is CASSWARAYSPLHF.

V usage is TRBV18 and J usage is TRBJ2-2; TCRdb reports TRBD1, a call that lacks DNA to check it against. This CDR3 comprises 18 residues. CDR1 is KGHSH, CDR2 LQKENI, per germline. The CDR3 protein is CASSLRGTTGINTGELFF.

The V call is TRBV9, the J call TRBJ2-3; the D call of TRBD1 rests on TCRdb alone, since no DNA is present to check it. This CDR3 is 15 amino acids long. Germline values: CDR1 SGDLS, CDR2 YYNGEE. CDR3 protein: CASSPRTVSTDTQYF.

The V call is TRBV5-1, the J call TRBJ1-6; checking the TCRdb D call of TRBD1 is not possible without DNA. Germline lookup yields CDR1 SGHRS and CDR2 YFSETQ. CDR3 size: 15 residues. This chain's CDR3 is CASSFGTGKKSPLHF.

The CDR3 sequence is CASSFPRQGGAGELFF. J is TRBJ2-2 and V is TRBV6-5; TCRdb reports TRBD2, a call that lacks DNA to check it against. CDR1 is MNHEY and CDR2 is SVGAGI in the germline V gene. The CDR3 is 16 residues long.

The rearrangement uses TRBV29-1 and TRBJ2-7; TCRdb calls TRBD1, which cannot be checked without DNA. Germline values: CDR1 SQVTM, CDR2 ANQGSEA. The CDR3 is made up of 13 amino acids. CDR3 amino acids: CSVEVRGTYEQYF.

The chain couples TRBV12-5 to TRBJ1-4; the D gene TCRdb calls, TRBD1, cannot be checked with no DNA. This CDR3 is 17 amino acids long. Per the germline V gene, CDR1 is LGHNT and CDR2 is FRNRAP. The CDR3: CASGPDSYGGSNEKLFF.

This sequence joins TRBV5-6 and TRBJ1-3. This CDR3 region has 15 residues. The germline V gene encodes CDR1 SGHDT and CDR2 YYEEEE. CDR3 residues: CASRAGHRVGNTIYF.